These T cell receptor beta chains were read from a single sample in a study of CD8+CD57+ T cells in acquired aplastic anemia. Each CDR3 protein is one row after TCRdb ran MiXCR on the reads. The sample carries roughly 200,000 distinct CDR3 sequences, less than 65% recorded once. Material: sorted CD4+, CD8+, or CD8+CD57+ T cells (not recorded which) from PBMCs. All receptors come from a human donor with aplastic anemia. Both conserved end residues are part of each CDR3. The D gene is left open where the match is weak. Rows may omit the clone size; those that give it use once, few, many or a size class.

CDR3: CASSLVAQETQYF
DNA: TGTGCCAGCAGCTTAGTGGCCCAAGAGACCCAGTACTTC
V: TRBV7-9
size: NA
D: NA
J: TRBJ2-5

CDR3: CASSELAGASYNEQFF
DNA: TGTGCCAGCAGTGAGCTAGCGGGAGCCTCCTACAATGAGCAGTTCTTC
V: TRBV7-2
size: NA
D: TRBD2
J: TRBJ2-1

CDR3: CASSILSEATEAFF
DNA: TGTGCCAGTAGTATTTTATCAGAGGCGACTGAAGCTTTCTTT
V: TRBV19
size: NA
D: NA
J: TRBJ1-1

CDR3: CASSLEQGRTYEQYF
DNA: TGTGCCAGCAGCTTGGAGCAGGGACGGACCTACGAGCAGTACTTC
V: TRBV5-6
size: NA
D: NA
J: TRBJ2-7

CDR3: CASSRGDARAYEQYF
DNA: TGTGCCAGCAGCCGGGGTGACGCGAGAGCCTACGAGCAGTACTTC
V: TRBV7-6
size: NA
D: NA
J: TRBJ2-7

CDR3: CAATGDRGPSPLHF
DNA: TGTGCCGCAACCGGGGACAGGGGGCCTTCACCCCTCCACTTT
V: TRBV10-3
size: NA
D: TRBD1
J: TRBJ1-6

CDR3: CASSQAGASGGYEQYF
DNA: TGCGCCAGCAGCCAAGCCGGAGCTAGCGGGGGTTACGAGCAGTACTTC
V: TRBV4-1
size: NA
D: TRBD2
J: TRBJ2-7

CDR3: CASSYDGGTYTQYF
DNA: TGTGCCAGCAGTTACGACGGGGGGACTTATACGCAGTATTTT
V: TRBV6-5
size: NA
D: TRBD2
J: TRBJ2-3

CDR3: CASSLAVGQGAETQYF
DNA: TGTGCCAGCAGCTTAGCGGTCGGACAGGGGGCCGAGACCCAGTACTTC
V: TRBV7-9
size: NA
D: TRBD1
J: TRBJ2-5

CDR3: CASSLGREAIQYF
DNA: TGTGCCAGCAGCTTGGGGCGGGAGGCCATTCAGTACTTC
V: TRBV7-3
size: NA
D: TRBD2
J: TRBJ2-4

CDR3: CSASSYGEVVSYEQYF
DNA: TGCAGTGCTAGTAGTTACGGGGAGGTAGTCTCCTACGAGCAGTACTTC
V: TRBV20-1
size: few
D: NA
J: TRBJ2-7

CDR3: CASSLDRGHEQYF
DNA: TGTGCCAGCAGTCTGGACAGGGGACACGAGCAGTACTTC
V: TRBV12-3/TRBV12-4
size: NA
D: TRBD1
J: TRBJ2-7

CDR3: CASSPMGQGVTDTEAFF
DNA: TGTGCCAGTAGCCCAATGGGACAGGGCGTTACGGACACTGAAGCTTTCTTT
V: TRBV19
size: NA
D: TRBD1
J: TRBJ1-1

CDR3: CASSRGFEAFF
DNA: TGTGCCAGCAGTCGCGGATTTGAAGCTTTCTTT
V: TRBV27
size: many
D: NA
J: TRBJ1-1

CDR3: CASSYDRGESYNEQFF
DNA: TGTGCCAGCAGCTACGACAGGGGAGAGTCCTACAATGAGCAGTTCTTC
V: TRBV5-7
size: NA
D: TRBD1
J: TRBJ2-1

CDR3: CASSQDWARGPDTQYF
DNA: TGCGCCAGCAGCCAAGATTGGGCACGGGGTCCCGATACGCAGTATTTT
V: TRBV4-3
size: many
D: NA
J: TRBJ2-3

CDR3: CASSSGLAGGQSYEQYF
DNA: TGTGCCAGCAGCTCTGGACTAGCGGGAGGCCAAAGCTACGAGCAGTACTTC
V: TRBV7-2
size: NA
D: TRBD2
J: TRBJ2-7

CDR3: CSARWGERAEAFF
DNA: TGCAGTGCTAGATGGGGCGAACGGGCTGAAGCTTTCTTT
V: TRBV20-1
size: few
D: NA
J: TRBJ1-1

CDR3: CASSEGSADQPQHF
DNA: TGTGCCAGCAGTGAAGGCAGTGCGGATCAGCCCCAGCATTTT
V: TRBV2
size: NA
D: NA
J: TRBJ1-5

CDR3: CASSSSREGEQYF
DNA: TGTGCCAGCAGTTCCTCAAGGGAGGGCGAGCAGTACTTC
V: TRBV2
size: NA
D: TRBD2
J: TRBJ2-7

CDR3: CASSELRGGAADTQYF
DNA: TGTGCCAGCAGTGAGCTCCGAGGGGGGGCCGCAGATACGCAGTATTTT
V: TRBV6-1
size: many
D: NA
J: TRBJ2-3

CDR3: CASSLGGGIYEQYF
DNA: TGCGCCAGCAGCTTGGGCGGGGGAATATACGAGCAGTACTTC
V: TRBV5-1
size: many
D: TRBD2
J: TRBJ2-7

CDR3: CASSFNGGLYNEQFF
DNA: TGTGCCAGCAGTTTCAACGGGGGCCTCTACAATGAGCAGTTCTTC
V: TRBV6-5
size: few
D: NA
J: TRBJ2-1

CDR3: CASSLEGRGRPIIGPQHF
DNA: TGTGCCAGCAGCTTAGAAGGCAGGGGCAGACCAATAATCGGGCCCCAGCATTTT
V: TRBV7-2
size: NA
D: NA
J: TRBJ1-5

CDR3: CASSVLAGGGEQFF
DNA: TGTGCCAGCAGCGTACTAGCGGGGGGAGGAGAGCAGTTCTTC
V: TRBV7-2
size: once
D: TRBD2
J: TRBJ2-1

CDR3: CATSDLRAGTSGSLDNEQSF
DNA: TGTGCCACCAGTGATTTGAGGGCTGGGACTAGCGGGAGTCTGGACAATGAGCAGTCCTTC
V: TRBV24-1
size: NA
D: TRBD2
J: TRBJ2-1

CDR3: CASSLGASGNPEQYF
DNA: TGTGCCAGCAGCTTGGGGGCTAGCGGTAACCCCGAGCAGTACTTC
V: TRBV5-6
size: NA
D: TRBD2
J: TRBJ2-7

CDR3: CASTNHRGTEAFF
DNA: TGTGCCAGCACCAACCACAGGGGCACTGAAGCTTTCTTT
V: TRBV6-6
size: NA
D: TRBD1
J: TRBJ1-1

CDR3: CSARDRTSDLVYGYTF
DNA: TGCAGTGCTAGAGATCGAACAAGCGATCTAGTCTATGGCTACACCTTC
V: TRBV20-1
size: once
D: NA
J: TRBJ1-2

CDR3: CASSFQEGYEQYF
DNA: TGCGCCAGCAGCTTCCAGGAGGGCTACGAGCAGTACTTC
V: TRBV5-1
size: NA
D: NA
J: TRBJ2-7

CDR3: CASSEEGGLEAFF
DNA: TGTGCCAGCAGTGAAGAGGGCGGCCTTGAAGCTTTCTTT
V: TRBV2
size: NA
D: NA
J: TRBJ1-1

CDR3: CASSGSGSLHF
DNA: TGTGCCAGCAGCGGATCTGGATCCCTCCACTTT
V: TRBV7-2
size: NA
D: NA
J: TRBJ1-6

CDR3: CASSLRGLQHEQYF
DNA: TGTGCCAGCAGTTTACGGGGGCTTCAACACGAGCAGTACTTC
V: TRBV27
size: NA
D: NA
J: TRBJ2-7

CDR3: CASSFPDNEQFF
DNA: TGTGCCAGCAGCTTCCCCGACAATGAGCAGTTCTTC
V: TRBV7-9
size: NA
D: NA
J: TRBJ2-1

CDR3: CASSLGAGPYGYTF
DNA: TGTGCCAGCAGCTTAGGGGCAGGGCCCTATGGCTACACCTTC
V: TRBV7-9
size: NA
D: NA
J: TRBJ1-2

CDR3: CATSARPGSGSNEQFF
DNA: TGTGCCACCAGTGCGCGACCGGGTAGCGGGAGTAATGAGCAGTTCTTC
V: TRBV24-1
size: NA
D: TRBD2
J: TRBJ2-1

CDR3: CAIRSGWTLLETQYF
DNA: TGTGCCATCAGATCTGGATGGACGTTATTAGAGACCCAGTACTTC
V: TRBV10-3
size: NA
D: NA
J: TRBJ2-5

CDR3: CASGSTHRTPGANVLTF
DNA: TGTGCTAGTGGTTCCACTCATAGAACCCCTGGGGCCAACGTCCTGACTTTC
V: TRBV12-5
size: NA
D: NA
J: TRBJ2-6

CDR3: CASSSQPFNEKLFF
DNA: TGTGCCAGCAGCTCCCAGCCATTTAATGAAAAACTGTTTTTT
V: TRBV7-9
size: NA
D: NA
J: TRBJ1-4

CDR3: CASSEKVYYGYTF
DNA: TGTGCCAGCAGTGAAAAGGTTTACTATGGCTACACCTTC
V: TRBV25-1
size: NA
D: NA
J: TRBJ1-2

CDR3: CASSLVGTSGKETQHF
DNA: TGTGCCAGCAGCTTAGTGGGAACTAGCGGAAAAGAGACCCAACACTTC
V: TRBV7-2
size: NA
D: TRBD2
J: TRBJ2-5

CDR3: CASSEWTSGYEQYF
DNA: TGCGCCAGCAGTGAGTGGACTAGCGGATACGAGCAGTACTTC
V: TRBV10-2
size: NA
D: TRBD2
J: TRBJ2-7

CDR3: CASSQVVGTDTQYF
DNA: TGTGCCAGCAGCCAGGTGGTGGGCACAGATACGCAGTATTTT
V: TRBV3-1
size: few
D: NA
J: TRBJ2-3

CDR3: CAITRGQGYNEQFF
DNA: TGTGCCATCACTCGTGGACAGGGCTACAATGAGCAGTTCTTC
V: TRBV10-3
size: NA
D: TRBD1
J: TRBJ2-1

CDR3: CSARAATDIQETQYF
DNA: TGCAGTGCTAGAGCGGCGACAGATATCCAAGAGACCCAGTACTTC
V: TRBV20-1
size: NA
D: NA
J: TRBJ2-5

CDR3: CASSGQGWYEQYF
DNA: TGCGCCAGCAGTGGGCAGGGGTGGTACGAGCAGTACTTC
V: TRBV7-8
size: NA
D: NA
J: TRBJ2-7

CDR3: CASSLSGGTGLSYEQYF
DNA: TGCGCCAGCAGCTTGAGCGGCGGGACAGGGTTATCCTACGAGCAGTACTTC
V: TRBV5-1
size: NA
D: TRBD1
J: TRBJ2-7

CDR3: CSARLPGHLYEQYF
DNA: TGCAGTGCTAGACTTCCGGGACACCTTTACGAGCAGTACTTC
V: TRBV20-1
size: NA
D: NA
J: TRBJ2-7

CDR3: CASSSGTIYQPQHF
DNA: TGTGCCTCCAGCTCCGGGACGATTTATCAGCCCCAGCATTTT
V: TRBV24-1
size: NA
D: NA
J: TRBJ1-5

CDR3: CASSHGQAPYNEQFF
DNA: TGTGCCAGCAGCCATGGACAGGCTCCCTACAATGAGCAGTTCTTC
V: TRBV7-9
size: NA
D: TRBD1
J: TRBJ2-1